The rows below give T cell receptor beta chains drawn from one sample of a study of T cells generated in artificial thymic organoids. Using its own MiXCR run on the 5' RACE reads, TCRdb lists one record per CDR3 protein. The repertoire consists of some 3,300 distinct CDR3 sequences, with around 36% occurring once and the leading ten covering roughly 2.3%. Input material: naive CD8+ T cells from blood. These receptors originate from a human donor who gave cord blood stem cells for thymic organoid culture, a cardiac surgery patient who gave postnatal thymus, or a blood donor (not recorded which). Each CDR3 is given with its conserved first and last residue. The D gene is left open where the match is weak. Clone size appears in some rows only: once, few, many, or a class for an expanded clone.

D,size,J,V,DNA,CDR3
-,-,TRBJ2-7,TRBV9,TGTGCCAGCAGCGTCGGGGACTACGAGCAGTACTTC,CASSVGDYEQYF
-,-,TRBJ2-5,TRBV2,TGTGCCAGCAGCGGTCCGGGGGTGCTTGGGGAGACCCAGTACTTC,CASSGPGVLGETQYF
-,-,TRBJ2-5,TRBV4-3,TGCGCCAGCAGCCCGGAACTATACCAAGAGACCCAGTACTTC,CASSPELYQETQYF
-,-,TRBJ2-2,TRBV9,TGTGCCAGCAGCGAGTTCGAGCGGTACACCGGGGAGCTGTTTTTT,CASSEFERYTGELFF
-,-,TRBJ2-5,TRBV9,TGTGCCAGTATGAGGGGGATTGGGGCCGGGGAGACCCAGTACTTC,CASMRGIGAGETQYF
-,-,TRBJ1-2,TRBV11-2,TGTGCCAGCAGCCCGTACACCTACTATGGCTACACCTTC,CASSPYTYYGYTF
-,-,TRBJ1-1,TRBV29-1,TGCAGCGTTGAATCGGCAGGGTGGAACACTGAAGCTTGCTTT,CSVESAGWNTEACF
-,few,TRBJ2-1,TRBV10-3,TGTGCCATCAGTGGTTCCGACTATAGCTCCTACAATGAGCAGTTCTTC,CAISGSDYSSYNEQFF
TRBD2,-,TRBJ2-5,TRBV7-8,TGTGCCAGCAGGAAACTAGCGGAGGGGGAAGAGACCCAGTACTTC,CASRKLAEGEETQYF
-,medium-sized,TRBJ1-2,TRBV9,TGTGCCAGCAGCCTTAACTATGGCTACACCTTC,CASSLNYGYTF
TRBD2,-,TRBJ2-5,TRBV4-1,TGCGCCAGCAGCCAACTCTTAGCGGGCCTTCAAGAGACCCTGTACTTC,CASSQLLAGLQETLYF
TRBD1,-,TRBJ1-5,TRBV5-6,TGTGCCAGCAGCCCCGGACAGGGGGTACGGCCCCAGCATTTT,CASSPGQGVRPQHF
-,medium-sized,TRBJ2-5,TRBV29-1,TGCAGCGTTGAAGATTTTGGGGACGGGGAGACCCAGTACTTC,CSVEDFGDGETQYF
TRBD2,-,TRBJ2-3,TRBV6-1,TGTGCCAGCAGCCCAAACAGCGGGAGTGTGGCAGATACGCAGCATTTC,CASSPNSGSVADTQHF
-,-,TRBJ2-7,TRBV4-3,TGCGCCAGCAGCCAAGGGGGCAGCTCCTACGAGCAGTACTTC,CASSQGGSSYEQYF
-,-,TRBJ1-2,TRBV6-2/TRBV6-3,TGTGCCAGCAGTTACTCGGGCCGAGACGGCTACACCTTC,CASSYSGRDGYTF
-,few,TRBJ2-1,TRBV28,TGTGCCAGCATGAGGGGTGAGCAGTTCTTC,CASMRGEQFF
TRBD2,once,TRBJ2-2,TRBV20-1,TGCAGTGCTAGGATTCTAGCGGAGAACACCGCGGAGCTGTTTTTT,CSARILAENTAELFF